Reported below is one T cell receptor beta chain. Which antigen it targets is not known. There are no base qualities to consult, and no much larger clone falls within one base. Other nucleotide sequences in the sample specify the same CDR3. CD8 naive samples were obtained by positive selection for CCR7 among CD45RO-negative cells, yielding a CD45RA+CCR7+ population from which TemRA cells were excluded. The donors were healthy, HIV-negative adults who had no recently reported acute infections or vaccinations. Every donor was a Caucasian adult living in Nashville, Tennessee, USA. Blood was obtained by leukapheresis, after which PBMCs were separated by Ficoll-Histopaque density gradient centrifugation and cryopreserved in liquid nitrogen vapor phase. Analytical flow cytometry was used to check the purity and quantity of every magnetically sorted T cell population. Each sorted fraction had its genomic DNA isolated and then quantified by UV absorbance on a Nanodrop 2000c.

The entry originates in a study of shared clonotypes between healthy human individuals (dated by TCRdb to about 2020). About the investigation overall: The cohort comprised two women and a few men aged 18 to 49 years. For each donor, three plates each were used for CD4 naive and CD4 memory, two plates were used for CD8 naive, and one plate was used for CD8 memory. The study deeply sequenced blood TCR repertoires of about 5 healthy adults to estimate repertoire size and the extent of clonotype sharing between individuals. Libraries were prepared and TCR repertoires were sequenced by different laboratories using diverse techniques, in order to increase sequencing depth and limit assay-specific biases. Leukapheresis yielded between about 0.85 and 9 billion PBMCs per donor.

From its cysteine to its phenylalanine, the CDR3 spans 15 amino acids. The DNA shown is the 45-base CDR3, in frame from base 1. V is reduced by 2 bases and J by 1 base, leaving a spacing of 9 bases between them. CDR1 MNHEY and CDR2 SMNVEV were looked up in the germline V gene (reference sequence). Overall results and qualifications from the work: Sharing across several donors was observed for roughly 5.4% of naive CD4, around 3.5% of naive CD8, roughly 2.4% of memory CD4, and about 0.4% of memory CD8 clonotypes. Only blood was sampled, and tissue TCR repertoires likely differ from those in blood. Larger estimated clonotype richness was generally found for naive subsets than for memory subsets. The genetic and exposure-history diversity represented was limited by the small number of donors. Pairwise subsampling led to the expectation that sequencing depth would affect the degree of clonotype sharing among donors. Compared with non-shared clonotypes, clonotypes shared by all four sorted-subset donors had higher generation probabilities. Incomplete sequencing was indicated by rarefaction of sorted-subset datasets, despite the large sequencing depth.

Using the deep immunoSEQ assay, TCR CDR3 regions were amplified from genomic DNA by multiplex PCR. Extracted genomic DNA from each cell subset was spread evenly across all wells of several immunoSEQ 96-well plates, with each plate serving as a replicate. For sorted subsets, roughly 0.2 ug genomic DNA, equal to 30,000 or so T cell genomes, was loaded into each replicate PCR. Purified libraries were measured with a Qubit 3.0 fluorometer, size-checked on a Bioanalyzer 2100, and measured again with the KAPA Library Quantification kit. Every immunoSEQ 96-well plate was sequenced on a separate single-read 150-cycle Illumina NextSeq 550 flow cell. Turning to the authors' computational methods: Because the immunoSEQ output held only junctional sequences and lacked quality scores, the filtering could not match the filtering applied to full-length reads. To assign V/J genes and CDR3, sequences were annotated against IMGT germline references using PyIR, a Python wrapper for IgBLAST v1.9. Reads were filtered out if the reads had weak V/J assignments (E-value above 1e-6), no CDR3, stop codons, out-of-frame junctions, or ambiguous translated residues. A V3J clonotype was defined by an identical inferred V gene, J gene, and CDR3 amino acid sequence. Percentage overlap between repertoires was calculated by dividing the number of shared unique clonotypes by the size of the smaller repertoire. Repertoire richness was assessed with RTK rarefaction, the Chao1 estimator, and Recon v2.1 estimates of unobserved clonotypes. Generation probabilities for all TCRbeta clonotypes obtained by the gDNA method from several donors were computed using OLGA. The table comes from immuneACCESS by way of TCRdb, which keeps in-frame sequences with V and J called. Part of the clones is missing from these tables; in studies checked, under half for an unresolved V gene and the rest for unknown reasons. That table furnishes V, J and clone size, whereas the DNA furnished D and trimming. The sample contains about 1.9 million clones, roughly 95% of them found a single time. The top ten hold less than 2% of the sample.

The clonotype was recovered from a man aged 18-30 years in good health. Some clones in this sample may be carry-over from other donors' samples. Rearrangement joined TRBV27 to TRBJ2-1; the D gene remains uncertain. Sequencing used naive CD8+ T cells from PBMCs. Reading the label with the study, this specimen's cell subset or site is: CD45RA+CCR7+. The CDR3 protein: CASSLDRVSYNEQFF. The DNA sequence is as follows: TGTGCCAGCAGTTTAGATCGGGTGTCCTACAATGAGCAGTTCTTC.